Described below is a single T cell receptor beta chain sequence and its context. What antigen it recognizes has not been identified. Base-call qualities are not available, and no considerably larger clone is one nucleotide away. CDR1 and CDR2 are read off the germline V gene as MRHNA and SNTAGT. The CDR3, cysteine through phenylalanine, is 13 amino acids long. The sequence is cut down to CDR3 DNA, 39 bases in frame from base 1. For this chain, trimming is 6 bases at the V end and 1 base at the J end, and the number of junction bases without a gene match is 2. The data are from a study of T cell responses to AZD1222 COVID-19 vaccine (dated by TCRdb to 2020 to 2023). About the investigation overall: A total of 233 trial participants underwent TCR sequencing, of whom about 200 received two doses of AZD1222 and around 25 received two doses of the MenACWY control vaccine. Trial participants were enrolled by age into subgroups of 18-55, 56-69 and 70-plus years, and 148, 28 and 57 TCR-sequenced participants, respectively, were included in these subgroups.

Overall study results and their limits: Because no samples from the day 14 peak response were available, repertoires could be characterized only after the peak T cell response. In the small 56-69-year group, the increase in depth fell short of significance, most likely because of low power. Participants were mostly white British and included more females than males, and it was suggested by the authors that clonal diversity may have been underestimated. Conclusions about previously exposed vaccinees are limited, since just five or six AZD1222 recipients were seropositive for SARS-CoV-2 at baseline. Reportedly, close to half of the unique spike-specific TCRs recognized epitopes lying outside the regions that are mutated in the B.1.351 and B.1.1.7 variants. CD4 TCRs associated with the vaccine covered the entire spike protein, and the dominant responses were in regions 160-218 and 743-854. Spike-specific TCR breadth and depth rose significantly after two AZD1222 doses compared with day 0 and with MenACWY recipients.

The time point tag for this specimen amounts to: about 28 days (+/-7) after the second vaccine dose. AZD1222 recipients whose second dose came at about 4 weeks and those whose second dose came at about 12 weeks were combined into one group, since spike-specific TCR depth and breadth did not differ between the two schedules. Vaccinee samples came from UK trials COV001 and COV002, including a single-blind randomized controlled phase 2/3 trial of AZD1222 (ChAdOx1 nCoV-19) in healthy adults. Trial participant PBMC samples were collected at day 0 and day 28 after the second dose for TCRbeta chain sequencing. The CDR3 regions of human TCRbeta chains were analyzed by immunosequencing. As for the authors' bioinformatics: Repertoire TCRs were checked for matches against a reference library of SARS-CoV-2-specific TCRs that had been generated using the MIRA antigen-specificity platform. Breadth was defined as the fraction of unique TCRs that were SARS-CoV-2-associated, and depth was defined as the fraction of total T cells that were SARS-CoV-2-associated. Using the MIRA data, each spike-specific TCR was mapped to the spike region that the TCR reacts to and placed in a CD4 or CD8 class. Log10-transformed breadth and depth values were compared by one-way ANOVA with Sidak's multiple comparisons tests. What TCRdb holds here is the immuneACCESS table cut down to in-frame rearrangements. Part of the clones is not present; checked against another copy, under half of the missing clones reflect an unresolved V gene, and the others are unexplained. That table gives V, J and clone size, and the DNA gave D and trimming. For this sample there are over 130,000 clones; over 75% appear just once. The ten largest account for less than 3.5% of the sample.

This receptor was taken from an adult who received the AZD1222 COVID-19 vaccine. The specimen was peripheral blood, collected 28 days after the second AZD1222 dose. This sequence uses TRBV6-4 and TRBJ2-7; 8 bases in the junction line up with TRBD1. At the DNA level, the sequence is TGTGCCAGCAGCAGGGGGCCTTCCTACGAGCAGTACTTC. It is translated as CASSRGPSYEQYF.